This T cell receptor (beta chain) was obtained from a study of CD8+ T cells in alopecia areata. Study as a whole: Treatment comprised oral tofacitinib, 5 to 10 mg twice daily, in treated patients.

V was clipped by 1 base and J by 8 bases; unmatched bases: 7. Germline V gene data show CDR1 as MGHRA and CDR2 as YSYEKL. This CDR3 has 16 amino acids. Study-wide results and caveats: Sequenced scalp T cells also include alphabeta T cells resident in normal skin.

Note on this clone: The antigen remains undetermined.

As the sequencing template, cDNA was produced by extracting RNA and reverse transcribing it. Only in-frame clones appear in the TCRdb table, and some are missing; sequencing was by immunoSEQ multiplex PCR. The sample has fewer than 100,000 clones; approximately 66% are singletons. Treatment given: oral pan-JAK inhibitor, 5-10 mg twice daily. Samples from alopecia areata patients were lesional scalp punch biopsies and peripheral blood. V usage is TRBV4-1 and J usage is TRBJ2-1, with 11 bases lining up with TRBD2. The sequence came from a human donor with alopecia areata. The sample in question was CD8+ T cells sorted from blood, obtained at week 4, from a patient treated with tofacitinib. In DNA form, the CDR3 reads TGCGCCAGCAGCCAAGTTTTAACTAGCGGGGGAGATGAGCAGTTCTTC. Protein sequence: CASSQVLTSGGDEQFF.